The following is a TCR beta chain sequence with its context. Its antigen is currently unknown. The record originates from a study of OX40 agonist ivuxolimab in advanced cancers. Study as a whole: An anti-OX40 (CD134) antibody with agonistic activity, ivuxolimab, was administered to patients.

Clones were sequenced by immunoSEQ multiplex PCR, and TCRdb holds only the in-frame ones, with some missing. The sample consists of about 46,000 clones, roughly 90% of them appearing once. Trimming removed 4 bases at V and 0 bases at J, with 9 bases between. The CDR3 covers 14 residues. CDR1 and CDR2 from the germline V gene are MNHEY and SVGAGI. Study observations and caveats: Some of the nonresponding patients also showed low levels of normalized T-cell clonal expansion.

The V gene is TRBV6-5, the J gene TRBJ1-1, with D possibly matching TRBD1 (5 bases). This specimen was CD4+ or CD8+ T cells sorted from blood, taken in a trial of the OX40 agonist ivuxolimab. The clonotype originates from an adult with an advanced solid tumor such as melanoma, head and neck, liver or kidney cancer. Written as DNA, the CDR3 is TGTGCCAGCAGTTTCGACAGTTTGAACACTGAAGCTTTCTTT. This encodes CASSFDSLNTEAFF.